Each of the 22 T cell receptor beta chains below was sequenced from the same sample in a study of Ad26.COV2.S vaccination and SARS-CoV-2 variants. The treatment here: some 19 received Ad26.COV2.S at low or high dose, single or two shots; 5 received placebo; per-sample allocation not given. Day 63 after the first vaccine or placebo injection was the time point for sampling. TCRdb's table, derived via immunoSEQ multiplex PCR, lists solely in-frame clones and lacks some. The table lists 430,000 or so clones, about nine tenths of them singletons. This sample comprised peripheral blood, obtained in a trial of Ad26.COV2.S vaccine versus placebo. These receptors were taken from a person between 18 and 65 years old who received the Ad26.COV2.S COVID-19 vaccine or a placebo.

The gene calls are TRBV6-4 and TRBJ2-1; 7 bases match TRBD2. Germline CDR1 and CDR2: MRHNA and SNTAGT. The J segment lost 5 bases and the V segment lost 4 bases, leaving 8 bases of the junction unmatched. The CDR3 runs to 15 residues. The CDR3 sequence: CASSAEGGPHNEQFF. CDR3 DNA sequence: TGTGCCAGCAGTGCCGAGGGAGGGCCCCACAATGAGCAGTTCTTC.

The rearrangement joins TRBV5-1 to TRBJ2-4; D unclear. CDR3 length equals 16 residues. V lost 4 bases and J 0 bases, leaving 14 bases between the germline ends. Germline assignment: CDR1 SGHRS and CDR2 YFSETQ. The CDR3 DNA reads TGCGCCAGCAGCGATACAGATCTACTAGCCAAAAACATTCAGTACTTC. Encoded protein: CASSDTDLLAKNIQYF.

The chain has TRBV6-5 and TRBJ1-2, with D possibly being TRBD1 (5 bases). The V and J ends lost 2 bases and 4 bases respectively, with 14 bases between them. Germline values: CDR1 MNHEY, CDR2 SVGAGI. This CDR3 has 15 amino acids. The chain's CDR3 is CASSYATAPSYGYTF. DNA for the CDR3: TGTGCCAGCAGTTACGCGACAGCACCTTCCTATGGCTACACCTTC.

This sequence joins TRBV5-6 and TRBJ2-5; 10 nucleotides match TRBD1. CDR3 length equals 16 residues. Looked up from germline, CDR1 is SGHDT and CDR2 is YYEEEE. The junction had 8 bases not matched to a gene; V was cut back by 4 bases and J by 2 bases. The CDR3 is CASSPDRGLWQETQYF. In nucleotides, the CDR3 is TGTGCCAGCAGCCCTGACAGGGGGCTATGGCAAGAGACCCAGTACTTC.

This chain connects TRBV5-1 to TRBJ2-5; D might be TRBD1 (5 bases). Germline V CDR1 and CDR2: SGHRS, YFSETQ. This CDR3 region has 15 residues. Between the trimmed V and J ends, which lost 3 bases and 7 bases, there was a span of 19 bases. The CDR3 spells CASSSDTGSVGTQYF. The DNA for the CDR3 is TGCGCCAGCAGCTCGGACACGGGTTCTGTGGGGACCCAGTACTTC. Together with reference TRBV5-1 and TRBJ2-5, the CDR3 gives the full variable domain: KAGVTQTPRYLIKTRGQQVTLSCSPISGHRSVSWYQQTPGQGLQFLFEYFSETQRNKGNFPGRFSGRQFSNSRSEMNVSTLELGDSALYLCASSSDTGSVGTQYFGPGTRLLVL.

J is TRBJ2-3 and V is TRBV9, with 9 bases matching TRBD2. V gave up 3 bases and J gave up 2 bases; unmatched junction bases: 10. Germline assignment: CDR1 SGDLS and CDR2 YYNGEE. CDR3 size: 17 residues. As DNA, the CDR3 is TGTGCCAGCAGCGCTTTAGCGGGAGTGGGCAACACAGATACGCAGTATTTT. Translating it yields CASSALAGVGNTDTQYF.

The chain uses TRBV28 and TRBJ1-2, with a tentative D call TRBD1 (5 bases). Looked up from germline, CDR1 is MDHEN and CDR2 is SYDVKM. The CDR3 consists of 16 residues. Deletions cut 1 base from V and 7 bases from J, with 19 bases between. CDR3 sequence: CASSLFGGPSPSGYTF. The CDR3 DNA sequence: TGTGCCAGCAGTTTATTCGGGGGACCTTCGCCAAGTGGCTACACCTTC.

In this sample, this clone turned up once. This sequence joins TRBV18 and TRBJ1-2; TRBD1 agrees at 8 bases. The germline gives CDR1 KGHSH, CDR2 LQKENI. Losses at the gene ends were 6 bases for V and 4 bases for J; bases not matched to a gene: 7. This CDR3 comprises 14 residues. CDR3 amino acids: CASSPTGGRYGYTF. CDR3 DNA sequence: TGTGCCAGCTCCCCTACAGGGGGGCGCTATGGCTACACCTTC. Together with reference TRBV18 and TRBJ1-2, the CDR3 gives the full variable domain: NAGVMQNPRHLVRRRGQEARLRCSPMKGHSHVYWYRQLPEEGLKFMVYLQKENIIDESGMPKERFSAEFPKEGPSILRIQQVVRGDSAAYFCASSPTGGRYGYTFGSGTRLTVV.

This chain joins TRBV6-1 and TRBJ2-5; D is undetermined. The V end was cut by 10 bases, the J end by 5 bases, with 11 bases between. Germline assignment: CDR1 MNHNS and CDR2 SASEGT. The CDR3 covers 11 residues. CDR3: CATYVRETQYF. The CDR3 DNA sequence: TGTGCCACTTATGTTAGGGAGACCCAGTACTTC.

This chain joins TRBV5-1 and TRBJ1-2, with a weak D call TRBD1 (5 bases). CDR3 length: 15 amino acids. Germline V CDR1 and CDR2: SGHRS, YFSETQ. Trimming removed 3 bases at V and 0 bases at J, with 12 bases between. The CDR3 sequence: CASSSTQTANYGYTF. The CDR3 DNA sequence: TGCGCCAGCAGCTCGACACAGACAGCTAACTATGGCTACACCTTC.

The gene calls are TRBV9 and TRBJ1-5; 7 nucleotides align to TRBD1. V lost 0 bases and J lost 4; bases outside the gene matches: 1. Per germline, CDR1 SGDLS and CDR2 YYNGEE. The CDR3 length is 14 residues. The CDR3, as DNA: TGTGCCAGCAGCGTAGCAGGGGGAAATCAGCCCCAGCATTTT. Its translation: CASSVAGGNQPQHF.

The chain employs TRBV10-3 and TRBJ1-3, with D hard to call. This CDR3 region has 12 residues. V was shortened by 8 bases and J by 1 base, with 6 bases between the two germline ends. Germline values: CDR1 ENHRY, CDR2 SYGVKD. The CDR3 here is CAIGESGNTIYF. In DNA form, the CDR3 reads TGTGCCATCGGAGAGTCTGGAAACACCATATATTTT.

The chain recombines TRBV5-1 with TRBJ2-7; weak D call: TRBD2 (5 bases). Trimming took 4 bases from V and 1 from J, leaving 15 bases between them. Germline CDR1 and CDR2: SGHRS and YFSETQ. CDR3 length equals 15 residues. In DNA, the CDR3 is TGCGCCAGCAGCCCCCGCCGGGATGCTTCCTACGAGCAGTACTTC. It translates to CASSPRRDASYEQYF. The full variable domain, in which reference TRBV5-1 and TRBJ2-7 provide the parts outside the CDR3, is KAGVTQTPRYLIKTRGQQVTLSCSPISGHRSVSWYQQTPGQGLQFLFEYFSETQRNKGNFPGRFSGRQFSNSRSEMNVSTLELGDSALYLCASSPRRDASYEQYFGPGTRLTVT.

In nucleotides, the CDR3 is TGTGCCAGCAGAACTACAGAGGAGTACGAGCAGTACTTC. Translating gives CASRTTEEYEQYF. This chain joins TRBV12-3 or TRBV12-4 and TRBJ2-7; D is unresolved. This CDR3 has 13 amino acids. V was trimmed by 6 bases and J by 4 bases, leaving 13 bases between them.

This CDR3 reads CASSDGPGEQFF. The CDR3 DNA is TGTGCCAGCAGTGACGGGCCCGGCGAGCAGTTCTTC. The chain uses TRBV6-1 and TRBJ2-1; D is unresolved. Trimming shortened V by 3 bases and J by 10 bases, and 10 bases separated the two germline ends. This CDR3 contains 12 residues. Looked up from germline, CDR1 is MNHNS and CDR2 is SASEGT.

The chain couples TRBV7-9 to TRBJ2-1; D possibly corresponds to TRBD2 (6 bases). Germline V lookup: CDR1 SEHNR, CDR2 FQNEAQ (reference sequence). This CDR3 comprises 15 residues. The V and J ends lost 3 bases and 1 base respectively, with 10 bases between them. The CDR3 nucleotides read TGTGCCAGCAGCTTCGGGGACTTATCCTACAATGAGCAGTTCTTC. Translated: CASSFGDLSYNEQFF.

The DNA of the CDR3 is TGTGCCAGCAGAACCCTCAGGGGACTAGCGGGATCCCAAACCACCGGGGAGCTGTTTTTT. Its translation: CASRTLRGLAGSQTTGELFF. The J gene is TRBJ2-2, the V gene TRBV21-1; the table's D call, TRBD2, was not checked against the DNA. TRBV21-1 is a known pseudogene. The CDR3 runs 20 residues.

This chain's CDR3 is CASSVGPQASGNTIYF. CDR3 sequence (DNA): TGTGCCAGCAGCGTAGGACCGCAGGCCTCTGGAAACACCATATATTTT. The rearrangement uses TRBV9 and TRBJ1-3, with D unclear. The CDR3 contains 16 residues. Germline loops: CDR1 SGDLS, CDR2 YYNGEE. Trimming left V 0 bases short and J 0 bases short, with 10 bases between.

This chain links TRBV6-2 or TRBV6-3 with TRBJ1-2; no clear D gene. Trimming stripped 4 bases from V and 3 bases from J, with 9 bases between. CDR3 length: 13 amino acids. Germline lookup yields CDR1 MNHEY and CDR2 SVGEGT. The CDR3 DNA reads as TGTGCCAGCAGTTCCCCCGAGGACTATGGCTACACCTTC. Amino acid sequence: CASSSPEDYGYTF.

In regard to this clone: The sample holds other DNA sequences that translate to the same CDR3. The CDR3 protein is CASSYVGNEQFF. The CDR3 region has the DNA TGTGCCAGCAGTTACGTTGGAAATGAGCAGTTCTTC. This rearrangement joins TRBV6-5 to TRBJ2-1; no reliable D call. Trimming shortened V by 2 bases and J by 7 bases, and 6 bases separated the two germline ends. This CDR3 contains 12 residues. Germline V gene lookup returns CDR1 MNHEY and CDR2 SVGAGI.

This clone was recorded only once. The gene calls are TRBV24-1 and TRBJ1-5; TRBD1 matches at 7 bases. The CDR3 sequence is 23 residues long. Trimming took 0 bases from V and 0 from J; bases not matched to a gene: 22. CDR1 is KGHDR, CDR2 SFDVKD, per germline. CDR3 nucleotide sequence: TGTGCCACCAGTGATTTGATGGAACGGGCGGGGACAGCTTGTGATTATAGCAATCAGCCCCAGCATTTT. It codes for CATSDLMERAGTACDYSNQPQHF.

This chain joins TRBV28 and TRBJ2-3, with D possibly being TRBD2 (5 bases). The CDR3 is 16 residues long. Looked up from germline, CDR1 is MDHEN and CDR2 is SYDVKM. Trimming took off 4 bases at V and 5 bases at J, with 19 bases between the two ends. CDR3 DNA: TGTGCCAGCAGTTCCCCGCCAGCGGCAGTGGAAGATACGCAGTATTTT. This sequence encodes CASSSPPAAVEDTQYF.